This T cell receptor (beta chain) was identified in a study of naive and memory T cell subsets. The sample holds many counts of this clonotype. EMRA cells were CD45RA+CD27-, and effector memory cells CD45RA-CD27-. Two oligonucleotides, mixed equimolar, formed the beta constant-region primer covering TRBC1 and TRBC2. Ligation attached a single-stranded oligonucleotide with a 12-nucleotide UMI and the SP2 primer to the cDNA 3' end. Ligated cDNA was amplified by four rounds of PCR with nested alpha and beta constant-region primers and SP2. TCRdb independently ran MiXCR on the UMI-ligation and nested PCR reads; one entry per CDR3 protein. The table has around 40,000 distinct CDR3 sequences, 13% seen once; the top ten hold around 20%. Trimming left V 0 bases short and J 6 bases short, with 9 bases between. Germline values: CDR1 LGHDT, CDR2 YNNKEL (reference sequence). The CDR3 length is 13 residues.

The genes are TRBV3-1 and TRBJ2-7; D is ambiguous. The source of this sequence is a human donor in good health. Sequencing was performed on effector memory CD4+ T cells from blood. Subset reported: effector memory, CD45RA- CD27-. The CDR3 coding sequence is TGTGCCAGCAGCCAAGATCCGAGGACCGAGCAGTACTTC. Protein: CASSQDPRTEQYF.